The 10 T cell receptor beta chains in this list originate from one sample, sequenced in a study of cytomegalovirus exposure and HLA in healthy donors listed by TCRdb under 2017. Preparation of the library involved the immunoSEQ multiplex PCR assay. The multiplex PCR relied on a mix of 60 forward primers for TCR Vbeta segments and 13 reverse primers for TCR Jbeta segments. TCRdb mirrors the immuneACCESS table, restricted to in-frame sequences. Some clones are absent from its copies; in checked studies, under half trace to an unresolved V gene, and the reason for the others is unknown. Here the sample has roughly 130,000 clones; under 90% occur a single time. The ten top clones hold roughly 4% of the sample. Sequencing used PBMCs. The receptor source for this set is a woman in her thirties or forties in good health and CMV-seronegative.

The rearrangement uses TRBV5-4 and TRBJ1-1, with unresolved D. Germline CDR1 SGHNT, CDR2 YYREEE (reference sequence). Trimming removed 4 bases from V and 0 bases from J, with 22 bases in between. This CDR3 spans 18 amino acids. CDR3 sequence: CASSGISGSRPMNTEAFF. CDR3 sequence (DNA): TGTGCCAGCAGCGGCATTTCCGGGTCGAGGCCTATGAACACTGAAGCTTTCTTT.

V and J are TRBV2 and TRBJ1-2, with a tentative D call TRBD1 (6 bases). The germline V gene encodes CDR1 SNHLY and CDR2 FYNNEI. The length of the CDR3 is 14 residues. The V end lost 4 bases, the J end lost 4 bases, and 13 bases lay between the germline ends. The CDR3 reads CASSAQGFGYGYTF. The CDR3 DNA reads as TGTGCCAGCAGTGCACAGGGATTTGGCTATGGCTACACCTTC.

This clone has a single count. The chain combines TRBV18 with TRBJ2-7; 7 bases are a match to TRBD1. This CDR3 region has 16 residues. V was clipped by 4 bases and J by 3 bases; unmatched bases: 12. Looked up from germline, CDR1 is KGHSH and CDR2 is LQKENI. The CDR3 protein is CASSQERQGSGYEQYF. The CDR3 DNA reads TGTGCCAGCTCACAGGAACGACAGGGCAGTGGCTACGAGCAGTACTTC. Based on the CDR3 plus reference TRBV18 and TRBJ2-7, the full variable domain is NAGVMQNPRHLVRRRGQEARLRCSPMKGHSHVYWYRQLPEEGLKFMVYLQKENIIDESGMPKERFSAEFPKEGPSILRIQQVVRGDSAAYFCASSQERQGSGYEQYFGPGTRLTVT.

The table lists this clone with a few counts. The rearrangement uses TRBV6-5 and TRBJ1-5, with D unclear. The CDR3 sequence is 14 residues long. The ends were cut back, 0 bases at V and 1 base at J, with 4 bases in the middle. The germline CDR1 and CDR2 sequences are MNHEY and SVGAGI. CDR3 coding DNA: TGTGCCAGCAGTTACTCGAGGAGCAATCAGCCCCAGCATTTT. It encodes CASSYSRSNQPQHF.

The chain links TRBV4-1 to TRBJ1-5, with 10 bases identical to TRBD1. This CDR3 is 15 amino acids long. The J segment lost 7 bases and the V segment lost 4 bases, leaving 7 bases of the junction unmatched. Germline CDR1 reads MGHRA; CDR2 reads YSYEKL. CDR3 sequence reads: CASSPDRGLGQPQHF. For the CDR3, the DNA is TGCGCCAGCAGCCCCGACAGGGGGCTCGGGCAGCCCCAGCATTTT.

The J gene is TRBJ1-2, the V gene TRBV7-3; a weak D match, TRBD1 (5 bases). The V gene lost 6 bases and the J gene lost 4 bases, with 15 bases spanning the gap. From germline, CDR1 is SGHTA and CDR2 FQGTGA. This CDR3 spans 14 amino acids. The CDR3 nucleotides read TGTGCCAGCAGTCCAGGACCCGGGGGCTATGGCTACACCTTC. Its translation is CASSPGPGGYGYTF.

The chain links TRBV4-2 to TRBJ2-7; D is possibly TRBD2 (5 bases). This CDR3 contains 13 residues. Germline V lookup: CDR1 LGHNA, CDR2 YNFKEQ. Trimming took off 3 bases at V and 6 bases at J, with 12 bases between the two ends. The CDR3 sequence is CASSQRERPEQYF. CDR3 DNA sequence: TGTGCCAGCAGCCAGAGGGAGAGGCCCGAGCAGTACTTC.

This chain connects TRBV10-3 to TRBJ2-3; D remains unclear. Trimming removed 5 bases at V and 0 bases at J, with 9 bases between. The germline CDR1 and CDR2 sequences are ENHRY and SYGVKD. CDR3 length: 14 amino acids. CDR3 amino acids: CAISPGRSTDTQYF. The CDR3 region has the DNA TGTGCCATCAGTCCAGGTCGGAGCACAGATACGCAGTATTTT.

V and J are TRBV9 and TRBJ1-3, with a weak D call TRBD1 (6 bases). The V gene lost 0 bases and the J gene lost 0 bases, with 7 bases spanning the gap. Germline V gene data show CDR1 as SGDLS and CDR2 as YYNGEE. CDR3 length: 15 amino acids. The CDR3 coding sequence is TGTGCCAGCAGCGTAGAGGGGGTCTCTGGAAACACCATATATTTT. Protein product: CASSVEGVSGNTIYF.

The J gene is TRBJ2-7, the V gene TRBV6-5, with D possibly matching TRBD1 (5 bases). There are 14 residues in the CDR3. Germline CDR1 MNHEY, CDR2 SVGAGI. The V and J ends lost 0 bases and 3 bases respectively, with 9 bases between them. This CDR3 is CASSYSTDGYEQYF. The CDR3 coding sequence is TGTGCCAGCAGTTACTCGACAGACGGCTACGAGCAGTACTTC.